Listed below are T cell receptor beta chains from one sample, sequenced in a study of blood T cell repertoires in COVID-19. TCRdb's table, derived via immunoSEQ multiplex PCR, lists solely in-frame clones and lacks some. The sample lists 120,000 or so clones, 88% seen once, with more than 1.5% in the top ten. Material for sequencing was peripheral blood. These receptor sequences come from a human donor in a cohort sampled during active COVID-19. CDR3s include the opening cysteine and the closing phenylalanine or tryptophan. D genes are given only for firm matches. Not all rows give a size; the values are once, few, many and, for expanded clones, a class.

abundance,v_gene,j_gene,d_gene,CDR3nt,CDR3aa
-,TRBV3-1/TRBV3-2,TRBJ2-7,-,TGTGCCAGCAGCCCCACGAGGGTATCGTGGCACGAGCAGTACTTC,CASSPTRVSWHEQYF
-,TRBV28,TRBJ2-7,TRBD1,TGTGCCAGCAGTACCGGGACAGGGGGCTGGGACGAGCAGTACTTC,CASSTGTGGWDEQYF
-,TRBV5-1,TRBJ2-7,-,TGCGCCAGCAGCTTGGCCTGGTCCGGCGAGCAGTACTTC,CASSLAWSGEQYF
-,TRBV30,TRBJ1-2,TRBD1,TGTGCCCGCATGGGACAGCCGGCGAAGGCGGGCGGTGGCTACACCTTC,CARMGQPAKAGGGYTF
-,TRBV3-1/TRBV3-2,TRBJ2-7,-,TGTGCCAGCAGCCACCCTCCGGGACTGCTAACCTACGAGCAGTACTTC,CASSHPPGLLTYEQYF
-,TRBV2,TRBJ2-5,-,TGTGCCAGCAGTGAAACGTCGATTCAGGTGGGGGCCGGAGAGACCCAGTACTTC,CASSETSIQVGAGETQYF
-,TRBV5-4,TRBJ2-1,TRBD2,TGTGCCAGCAGCCATGAAGCGGGAGGCTCCTACAATGAGCAGTTCTTC,CASSHEAGGSYNEQFF
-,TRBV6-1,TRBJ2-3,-,TGTGCCAGCAGTGATAGCGGTCCTAGCACAGATACGCAGTATTTT,CASSDSGPSTDTQYF
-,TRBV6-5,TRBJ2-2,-,TGTGCCACGCTGTACAGGGACACCGGGGAGCTGTTTTTT,CATLYRDTGELFF
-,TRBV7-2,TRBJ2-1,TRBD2,TGTGCCAGCAGCTTGATAGCGGGAGGGCCCGCGAACGAGCAGTTCTTC,CASSLIAGGPANEQFF
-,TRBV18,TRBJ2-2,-,TGTGCCAGCTCACCACTGGCGGCCTCGAACACCGGGGAGCTGTTTTTT,CASSPLAASNTGELFF
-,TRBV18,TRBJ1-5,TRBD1,TGTGCCAGCTCACAGGGGACAGGGAATAGCAATCAGCCCCAGCATTTT,CASSQGTGNSNQPQHF
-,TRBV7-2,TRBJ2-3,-,TGTGCCAGCAGCTCCCAAGGGACTAGCACAGATACGCAGTATTTT,CASSSQGTSTDTQYF
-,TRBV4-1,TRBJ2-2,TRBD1,TGCGCCAGCAGCCAATACAGGGGGAGCACCGGGGAGCTGTTTTTT,CASSQYRGSTGELFF
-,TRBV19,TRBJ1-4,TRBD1,TGTGTCCGAACAGGGGAACCTAATGAAAAACCGTTTTTT,CVRTGEPNEKPFF
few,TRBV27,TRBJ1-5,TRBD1,TGTGCCAGCAGTTTGACAGGGACCCTAGGTCAGCCCCAGCATTTT,CASSLTGTLGQPQHF
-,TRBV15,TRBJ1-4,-,TGTGCCACCAGCACTCAAGCTACAACTAATGAAAAACTGTTTTTT,CATSTQATTNEKLFF
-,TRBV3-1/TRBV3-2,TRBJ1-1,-,TGTGCCAGCAGCCCCAGGGGTTCTGACACTGAAGCTTTCTTT,CASSPRGSDTEAFF
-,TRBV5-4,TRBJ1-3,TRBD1,TGTGCCAGCAGCTTGTCCGGGACAGCTGGAAACACCATATATTTT,CASSLSGTAGNTIYF
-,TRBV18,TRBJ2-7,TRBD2,TGTGCCAGCTCACCGGGACTAGCGGCCAACTACGAGCAGTACTTC,CASSPGLAANYEQYF
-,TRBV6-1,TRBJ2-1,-,TGTGCCAGCAGTGAAGCGGGACTCGTCAATGAGCAGTTCTTC,CASSEAGLVNEQFF
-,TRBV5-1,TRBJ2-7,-,TGCGCCCGCAGGTGGGGGGGGCAGTCCACCTACGAGCAGTACTTC,CARRWGGQSTYEQYF
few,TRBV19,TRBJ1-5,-,TGTGCCAGTAGTATAGGCGCAGGGCGGAATCAGCCCCAGCATTTT,CASSIGAGRNQPQHF
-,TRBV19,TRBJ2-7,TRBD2,TGTGCCAGTAGTATAGAAATCGGGGGGGCCGCCTACGAGCAGTACTTC,CASSIEIGGAAYEQYF
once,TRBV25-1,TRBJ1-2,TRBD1,TGTGCCAGCAGTGAAGGGACAGGGAATGGCTACACCTTC,CASSEGTGNGYTF
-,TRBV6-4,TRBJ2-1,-,TGTGCCAGCAGTGACTTGGGGGGCGGGAGTGTGGAGCAGTTCTTC,CASSDLGGGSVEQFF
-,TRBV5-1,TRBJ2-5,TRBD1,TGCGCCAGCAGCTGGGGCGTGGCAGGGGGCGATCAAGAGACCCAGTACTTC,CASSWGVAGGDQETQYF
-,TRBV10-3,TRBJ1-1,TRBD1,TGTGCCATCAGTTACTTCAGGCAGGGGGCTTCGGCTGAAGCTTTCTTT,CAISYFRQGASAEAFF
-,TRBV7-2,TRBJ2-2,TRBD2,TGTGCCAGCAGCCCGCAGCTAGCGGGAGGGCCGAGTGCCGGGGAGCTGTTTTTT,CASSPQLAGGPSAGELFF
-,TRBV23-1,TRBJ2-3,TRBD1,TGCGCCAGCAGCCAAGACAGGGTTATCCCAGATACGCAGTATTTT,CASSQDRVIPDTQYF
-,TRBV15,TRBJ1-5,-,TGTGCCACCAGCGGCCGTAGCAATCAGCCCCAGCATTTT,CATSGRSNQPQHF
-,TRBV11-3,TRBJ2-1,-,TGTGCCAGCAGCTTGGTCGGGGACTACAATGAGCAGTTCTTC,CASSLVGDYNEQFF
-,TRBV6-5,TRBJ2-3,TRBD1,TGTGCCAGCAGGAGTTCAGGACAGGGGACAGATACGCAGTATTTT,CASRSSGQGTDTQYF
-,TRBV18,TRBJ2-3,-,TGTGCCAGCTCACCACCCGGACTAGATACGCAGTATTTT,CASSPPGLDTQYF
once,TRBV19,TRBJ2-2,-,TGTGCCAGTACGGGGTGGAACACCGGGGAGCTGTTTTTT,CASTGWNTGELFF
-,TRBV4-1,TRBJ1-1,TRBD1,TGCGCCAGCAGCCAAGAACGGGACAGGGGCATGAACACTGAAGCTTTCTTT,CASSQERDRGMNTEAFF
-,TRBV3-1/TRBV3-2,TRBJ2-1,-,TGTGCCAGCAGCCCAAAGGGGGGGGCCGGCAATGAGCAGTTCTTC,CASSPKGGAGNEQFF
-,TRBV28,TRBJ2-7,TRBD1,TGTGCCAGCGGCACCGGGACAGGGGGCCCCTACGAGCAGTACTTC,CASGTGTGGPYEQYF
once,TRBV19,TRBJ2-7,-,TGTGCCAGCACCCCTCAGGGTGGCATCCACGAGCAGTACTTC,CASTPQGGIHEQYF
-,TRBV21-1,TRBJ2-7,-,TGTGCCAGCAGCACTAGTGCTGGGACTAGCGATGCCTACGAGCAGTACTTC,CASSTSAGTSDAYEQYF
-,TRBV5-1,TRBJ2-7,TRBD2,TGCGCCAGCAGCGTGCGGACTAGCGGGAGCAACACCTACGAGCAGTACTTC,CASSVRTSGSNTYEQYF